This T cell receptor (beta chain) stems from a study of blood T cell repertoires in COVID-19. Whole-study context: Samples representing acute and convalescent COVID-19 were sourced from the United States, Italy and Spain. Sources were T cells, B-cell-depleted T cells, or PBMCs; the material itself was cDNA or gDNA.

Sequencing was performed with immunoSEQ multiplex PCR; in TCRdb, only in-frame clones are kept and a portion is missing. Seen here are about 200,000 clones, 86% observed once, and the top ten hold 0.78%. Germline assignment: CDR1 MGHRA and CDR2 YSYEKL. The CDR3 has 16 amino acids. J was trimmed by 4 bases and V by 2 bases; bases with no gene match: 5. This chain uses TRBV4-1 with TRBJ1-4; 9 bases line up with TRBD1. The receptor was derived from a woman aged 70 to 79 with acute or convalescent COVID-19. The sample was peripheral blood. CDR3 DNA: TGCGCCAGCAGCCAATCCGGACAGGGGATTAATGAAAAACTGTTTTTT. It specifies CASSQSGQGINEKLFF.